Listed here are 17 T cell receptor beta chains from one sample, sequenced in a study of blood T cell repertoires in COVID-19. Some clones are missing from TCRdb's copy, which holds only in-frame ones; the method was immunoSEQ multiplex PCR. The data contain tens of thousands of clones, around 85% of them seen just once; the ten biggest clones take up approximately 15%. The sequenced sample consisted of peripheral blood. These receptors were collected from a man aged 70 or older with active COVID-19.

In DNA, the CDR3 is TGTGCCAGCACTACTAGTTCATCCTACGAGCAGTACTTC. Translated, it gives CASTTSSSYEQYF. The chain is built from TRBV6-5 and TRBJ2-7, with a weak D call TRBD2 (5 bases). This CDR3 has 13 residues. Trimming took off 7 bases at V and 1 base at J, with 11 bases between the two ends. Germline V CDR1 and CDR2: MNHEY, SVGAGI.

V gene TRBV6-5 combines with J gene TRBJ2-7, with 7 bases identical to TRBD1. The germline CDR1 and CDR2 sequences are MNHEY and SVGAGI. CDR3 size: 14 residues. V lost 4 bases, J lost 4 bases, and 7 bases stayed unmatched. CDR3 bases: TGTGCCAGCAGTTCCGGGACAGAAGGGTACGAGCAGTACTTC. Translated, it gives CASSSGTEGYEQYF.

The sample holds one count of this clone. J is TRBJ2-7 and V is TRBV6-5, with 10 bases matching TRBD2. This CDR3 is built from 15 residues. Germline V gene sequence: CDR1 MNHEY, CDR2 SVGAGI. Germline trimming cut 5 bases from V and 3 bases from J; bases unmatched to any gene: 7. CDR3 coding DNA: TGTGCCAGCAGTCTTCTAGCGGGAGTTTACTACGAGCAGTACTTC. As protein: CASSLLAGVYYEQYF.

This chain links TRBV2 with TRBJ2-3, with TRBD2 matching over 12 bases. CDR3 length: 17 residues. J gave up 3 bases and V 2 bases, and 6 bases lay outside the gene matches. The germline V gene has CDR1 SNHLY and CDR2 FYNNEI. The CDR3 nucleotides read TGTGCCAGCAGTGAAACCAGACTAGCGGGAGCAACAGATACGCAGTATTTT. Residues: CASSETRLAGATDTQYF. Based on the CDR3 plus reference TRBV2 and TRBJ2-3, the full variable domain is EPEVTQTPSHQVTQMGQEVILRCVPISNHLYFYWYRQILGQKVEFLVSFYNNEISEKSEIFDDQFSVERPDGSNFTLKIRSTKLEDSAMYFCASSETRLAGATDTQYFGPGTRLTVL.

This clone was found once. This chain connects TRBV28 to TRBJ1-1; 7 positions match TRBD1. V was pared by 4 bases and J by 1 base, with 6 bases of the junction left unmatched. Germline CDR1 and CDR2: MDHEN and SYDVKM. This CDR3 has 15 residues. The CDR3 region is CASSSTGASNTEAFF. Written as DNA, the CDR3 is TGTGCCAGCAGTTCCACAGGGGCTTCGAACACTGAAGCTTTCTTT.

This chain links TRBV4-1 with TRBJ1-2; 10 nucleotides match TRBD1. J lost 2 bases, V lost 2 bases, and 5 bases had no gene match. This CDR3 is built from 16 residues. The germline V gene encodes CDR1 MGHRA and CDR2 YSYEKL. DNA of the CDR3: TGCGCCAGCAGCCAATCACCGGGACAGGGGAACTATGGCTACACCTTC. This encodes CASSQSPGQGNYGYTF.

This clone was found once. The rearrangement links TRBV15 to TRBJ1-1; no clear D. V lost 0 bases and J lost 5, with 7 bases in between. Germline CDR1 LNHNV, CDR2 YYDKDF (reference sequence). The CDR3 runs 13 residues. CDR3: CATSRDTRTEAFF. In DNA, the CDR3 is TGTGCCACCAGCAGAGATACTCGGACTGAAGCTTTCTTT.

The rearrangement links TRBV9 to TRBJ2-2, with a tentative D call TRBD2 (5 bases). The length of the CDR3 is 12 residues. Germline loops: CDR1 SGDLS, CDR2 YYNGEE. V lost 4 bases, J lost 7 bases, and 8 bases lay in between. The CDR3 reads CASSLRGGELFF. DNA of the CDR3: TGTGCCAGCAGCCTCCGGGGCGGGGAGCTGTTTTTT.

The chain uses TRBV25-1 and TRBJ2-4; weak D call: TRBD2 (6 bases). V was trimmed by 1 base and J by 8 bases, leaving 12 bases between them. The CDR3 spans 14 residues. Germline V gene data show CDR1 as MGHDK and CDR2 as SYGVNS. The CDR3 DNA is TGTGCCAGCAGTGAATTTACTACGGGAGACATTCAGTACTTC. Its translation: CASSEFTTGDIQYF. Together with reference TRBV25-1 and TRBJ2-4, the CDR3 gives the full variable domain: EADIYQTPRYLVIGTGKKITLECSQTMGHDKMYWYQQDPGMELHLIHYSYGVNSTEKGDLSSESTVSRIRTEHFPLTLESARPSHTSQYLCASSEFTTGDIQYFGAGTRLSVL.

The chain employs TRBV6-2 or TRBV6-3 and TRBJ2-7, with 8 bases identical to TRBD1. Losses at the gene ends were 1 base for V and 3 bases for J; bases not matched to a gene: 5. The CDR3 covers 15 residues. Germline V gene lookup returns CDR1 MNHEY and CDR2 SVGEGT. CDR3 residues: CASSYYRDRSYEQYF. CDR3 in DNA: TGTGCCAGCAGTTACTATCGGGACAGGAGCTACGAGCAGTACTTC.

The CDR3 loop reads CASSIDLSPVQGEKLFF. Here the CDR3 DNA reads TGTGCCAGTAGTATAGATTTAAGCCCCGTACAGGGCGAAAAACTGTTTTTT. V is TRBV19 and J is TRBJ1-4; perhaps TRBD1 as D (6 bases). V was pared by 0 bases and J by 8 bases, with 19 bases between. CDR1 LNHDA and CDR2 SQIVND come from the germline V gene (reference sequence). This CDR3 has 17 residues. The complete variable domain, with remaining parts taken from reference TRBV19 and TRBJ1-4, reads DGGITQSPKYLFRKEGQNVTLSCEQNLNHDAMYWYRQDPGQGLRLIYYSQIVNDFQKGDIAEGYSVSREKKESFPLTVTSAQKNPTAFYLCASSIDLSPVQGEKLFFGSGTQLSVL.

The rearrangement uses TRBV7-9 and TRBJ2-2; perhaps TRBD2 as D (5 bases). Trimming removed 0 bases at V and 0 bases at J, with 11 bases between. The CDR3 sequence is 17 residues long. Germline-derived CDR1 and CDR2 are SEHNR and FQNEAQ (reference sequence). CDR3 in amino acids: CASSLARDSANTGELFF. Here the CDR3 DNA reads TGTGCCAGCAGCTTAGCCCGGGATTCGGCGAACACCGGGGAGCTGTTTTTT.

V and J are TRBV7-2 and TRBJ2-5; TRBD1 matches 9 bases. This CDR3 spans 15 amino acids. The germline CDR1 and CDR2 sequences are SGHTA and FQGNSA. With 3 bases clipped from V and 4 bases from J, the junction kept 6 bases outside the gene matches. DNA of the CDR3: TGTGCCAGCAGCTTCGGGACAGGGAGTCGAGAGACCCAGTACTTC. It encodes CASSFGTGSRETQYF.

This clone is labeled as medium-sized. The chain combines TRBV24-1 with TRBJ2-1; 14 nucleotides agree with TRBD2. J was trimmed by 0 bases and V by 4 bases; bases with no gene match: 10. The germline gives CDR1 KGHDR, CDR2 SFDVKD. The CDR3 contains 20 residues. The DNA for the CDR3 is TGTGCCACCAGTGACCCCGGGACTAGCGGGAGCCGCAGCTCCTACAATGAGCAGTTCTTC. Protein sequence: CATSDPGTSGSRSSYNEQFF.

The genes are TRBV5-4 and TRBJ2-3; tentatively, D is TRBD1 (5 bases). Germline CDR1 SGHNT, CDR2 YYREEE (reference sequence). Trimming cost V 4 bases and J 3 bases, with 18 bases left between them. CDR3 length: 16 residues. The CDR3 sequence is CASSPPPQGPTDTQYF. CDR3 coding DNA: TGTGCCAGCAGCCCCCCCCCTCAGGGCCCAACAGATACGCAGTATTTT.

The genes are TRBV7-9 and TRBJ2-6, with 9 bases fitting TRBD1. The CDR3 consists of 18 residues. Germline trimming cut 5 bases from V and 4 bases from J; bases unmatched to any gene: 12. Germline CDR1 and CDR2: SEHNR and FQNEAQ (reference sequence). The CDR3 reads CASSQYPQGAAGANVLTF. The DNA for the CDR3 is TGTGCCAGCAGCCAATATCCACAGGGGGCGGCGGGGGCCAACGTCCTGACTTTC.

Here the CDR3 reads CASSPAYSAVQYF. In DNA, the CDR3 is TGTGCCAGCAGCCCCGCTTATTCGGCGGTGCAGTACTTC. The chain is built from TRBV5-4 and TRBJ2-7; D uncertain. With 4 bases removed from V and 9 bases from J, the gap between germline ends came to 17 bases. CDR3 length: 13 residues. CDR1 is SGHNT, CDR2 YYREEE, per germline (reference sequence).